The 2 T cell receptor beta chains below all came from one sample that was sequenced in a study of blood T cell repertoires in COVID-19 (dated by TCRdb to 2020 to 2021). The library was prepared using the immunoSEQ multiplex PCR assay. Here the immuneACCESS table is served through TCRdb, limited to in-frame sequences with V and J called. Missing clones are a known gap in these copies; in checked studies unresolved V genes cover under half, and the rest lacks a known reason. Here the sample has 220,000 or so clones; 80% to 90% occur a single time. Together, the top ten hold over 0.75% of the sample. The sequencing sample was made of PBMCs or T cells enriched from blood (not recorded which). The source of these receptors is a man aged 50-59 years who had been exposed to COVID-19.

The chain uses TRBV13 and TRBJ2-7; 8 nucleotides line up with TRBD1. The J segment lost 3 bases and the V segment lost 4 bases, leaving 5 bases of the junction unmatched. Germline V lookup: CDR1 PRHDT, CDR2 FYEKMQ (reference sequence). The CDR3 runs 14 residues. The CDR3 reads CASSSGQAHYEQYV. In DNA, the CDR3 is TGTGCCAGCAGCTCGGGACAGGCGCACTACGAGCAGTACGTC.

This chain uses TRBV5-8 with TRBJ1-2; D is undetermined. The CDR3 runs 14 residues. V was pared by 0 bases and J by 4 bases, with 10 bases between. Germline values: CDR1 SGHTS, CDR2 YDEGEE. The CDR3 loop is CASSLGAGGYGYTF. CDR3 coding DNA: TGTGCCAGCAGCTTGGGGGCGGGCGGCTATGGCTACACCTTC.